This is a list of T cell receptor beta chains from one sample in a study of cytomegalovirus exposure and HLA in healthy donors. Profiling relied on immunoSEQ multiplex PCR, and the TCRdb table lists in-frame clones only, not all of them. The data contain hundreds of thousands of clones, 77% of them singletons. What was sequenced was PBMCs. These receptors all come from a woman aged 55-69 years in good health and CMV-seropositive. The conserved cysteine and the conserved F or W are not part of the CDR3 here. Each record gives: J gene, CDR3 length, V gene, CDR3 protein.

j_call: TRBJ2-1; cdr3_length: 12; v_call: TRBV29-1; cdr3_aa: SVHPHYSGERRF
j_call: TRBJ1-2; cdr3_length: 11; v_call: TRBV5-1; cdr3_aa: ASSTTIGVGYT
j_call: TRBJ1-2; cdr3_length: 15; v_call: TRBV28; cdr3_aa: ASSSTPPVDRGYGYT
j_call: TRBJ1-1; cdr3_length: 14; v_call: TRBV7-8; cdr3_aa: ASSLRPQGTNTEAF
j_call: TRBJ2-4; cdr3_length: 11; v_call: TRBV25-1; cdr3_aa: ASSVFSGQIQY
j_call: TRBJ2-5; cdr3_length: 12; v_call: TRBV5-6; cdr3_aa: ASSLADKQETQY
j_call: TRBJ2-7; cdr3_length: 14; v_call: TRBV5-1; cdr3_aa: ASSLSYGAGGGEQY
j_call: TRBJ2-5; cdr3_length: 14; v_call: TRBV7-6; cdr3_aa: ASSVRPAGEVETQY
j_call: TRBJ1-2; cdr3_length: 13; v_call: TRBV15; cdr3_aa: ATSRDPQGGYGYT
j_call: .; cdr3_length: 13; v_call: TRBV5-1; cdr3_aa: ASSLGGSRSYEQY
j_call: TRBJ2-3; cdr3_length: 14; v_call: TRBV2; cdr3_aa: ASSWAGGSTTDTQY
j_call: TRBJ1-2; cdr3_length: 13; v_call: TRBV27; cdr3_aa: ASSSDRGVFYGYT
j_call: TRBJ1-1; cdr3_length: 12; v_call: TRBV5-4; cdr3_aa: ASSLLRGNTEAF
j_call: TRBJ1-2; cdr3_length: 13; v_call: TRBV5-1; cdr3_aa: ASSLPGQGNYGYT
j_call: TRBJ2-7; cdr3_length: 14; v_call: TRBV7-8; cdr3_aa: ASSLTPTGNRNEQY
j_call: TRBJ1-4; cdr3_length: 16; v_call: TRBV7-2; cdr3_aa: ASSEPSCLLVDNEKLF
j_call: TRBJ1-5; cdr3_length: 15; v_call: TRBV7-7; cdr3_aa: ASSQYYDPGSNQPQH
j_call: TRBJ2-5; cdr3_length: 12; v_call: TRBV30; cdr3_aa: AWSKAGGQETQY
j_call: TRBJ1-1; cdr3_length: 14; v_call: TRBV4-1; cdr3_aa: ASSPRTGTLYTEAF
j_call: TRBJ2-3; cdr3_length: 13; v_call: TRBV5-1; cdr3_aa: ASHGAGGSTDTQY
j_call: TRBJ2-3; cdr3_length: 11; v_call: TRBV7-9; cdr3_aa: ASSLGGADTQY
j_call: TRBJ2-3; cdr3_length: 14; v_call: TRBV5-1; cdr3_aa: ASSSLQGYSTDTQY
j_call: TRBJ2-2; cdr3_length: 11; v_call: TRBV4-3; cdr3_aa: ASSPQNTGELF
j_call: TRBJ2-3; cdr3_length: 12; v_call: TRBV2; cdr3_aa: ASRSGGGTDTQY
j_call: TRBJ1-4; cdr3_length: 12; v_call: TRBV2; cdr3_aa: ASNGGTGTEKLF
j_call: TRBJ1-5; cdr3_length: 10; v_call: TRBV28; cdr3_aa: ASSQARQPQH
j_call: TRBJ1-6; cdr3_length: 11; v_call: TRBV7-2; cdr3_aa: ASSPRVNSPLH
j_call: TRBJ2-1; cdr3_length: 12; v_call: TRBV11-1; cdr3_aa: ASSLASQGSEQF
j_call: TRBJ1-5; cdr3_length: 12; v_call: TRBV2; cdr3_aa: ASRQGNSNQPQH
j_call: TRBJ1-2; cdr3_length: 11; v_call: TRBV28; cdr3_aa: ASRLTGARGYT
j_call: TRBJ2-3; cdr3_length: 14; v_call: TRBV7-2; cdr3_aa: ASSFGEAPWADTQY
j_call: TRBJ1-1; cdr3_length: 13; v_call: TRBV5-1; cdr3_aa: ASSLVAGQRTEAF
j_call: TRBJ2-7; cdr3_length: 10; v_call: TRBV7-2; cdr3_aa: ASSVDTGGKY
j_call: TRBJ1-2; cdr3_length: 12; v_call: TRBV7-8; cdr3_aa: ASSIDRVRDGYT
j_call: TRBJ2-7; cdr3_length: 12; v_call: TRBV30; cdr3_aa: AWSVEGGAYEQY
j_call: TRBJ2-7; cdr3_length: 12; v_call: TRBV4-1; cdr3_aa: ASSHPGQGSEQY
j_call: TRBJ1-3; cdr3_length: 12; v_call: TRBV6-1; cdr3_aa: AAEPASSGNTIY
j_call: TRBJ2-7; cdr3_length: 13; v_call: TRBV5-1; cdr3_aa: ASSLGAGQTYEQY
j_call: TRBJ2-3; cdr3_length: 13; v_call: TRBV7-9; cdr3_aa: ASSLRQGAADTQY
j_call: TRBJ1-2; cdr3_length: 12; v_call: TRBV10-3; cdr3_aa: AISGNRVGDGYT
j_call: TRBJ1-1; cdr3_length: 12; v_call: TRBV28; cdr3_aa: ASRAGTGYTEAF
j_call: TRBJ1-1; cdr3_length: 11; v_call: TRBV7-8; cdr3_aa: ASSPLLNTEAF
j_call: TRBJ2-3; cdr3_length: 12; v_call: TRBV6-4; cdr3_aa: ASISGRGADTQY
j_call: TRBJ2-2; cdr3_length: 13; v_call: TRBV11-2; cdr3_aa: ASSYLRGGTGELF
j_call: TRBJ2-1; cdr3_length: 12; v_call: TRBV19; cdr3_aa: ASSIGHGRHEQF
j_call: TRBJ2-1; cdr3_length: 10; v_call: TRBV29-1; cdr3_aa: SVDPSSGEQF
j_call: TRBJ2-1; cdr3_length: 13; v_call: TRBV6-5; cdr3_aa: ASRPGGRTYNEQF
j_call: TRBJ2-3; cdr3_length: 10; v_call: TRBV29-1; cdr3_aa: SVGRGADTQY
j_call: TRBJ1-5; cdr3_length: 13; v_call: TRBV6-1; cdr3_aa: ASSESGGMAQPQH